Following are 15 T cell receptor gamma chains from one sample sequenced in a study of gamma-delta chains in newborns, infants, children. TCRdb reanalyzed the reads using CATT. The profile covers roughly 940 gamma-chain clones, with approximately 40% appearing a single time and roughly 24% taken by the ten largest. The specimen was blood. These TCRs come from a child who was a newborn, infant or young child, either healthy, febrile or measles-vaccinated (not recorded which).

With regard to this clone: A much larger clone sits a single nucleotide away, making a read error possible. J is TRGJ1 or TRGJ2 and V is TRGV2. TCRdb leaves out the J gene; it was filled in here by matching the DNA to germline. Trimming at V came to 0 bases and at J to 6 bases, leaving 5 bases not matched to a gene. Germline V gives CDR1 EGSNGY, CDR2 YDSYNSKV. The CDR3 consists of 13 residues. The CDR3 spells CATWDGPSYKKLF. The CDR3 DNA reads as TGTGCCACCTGGGACGGGCCGAGTTATAAGAAACTCTTT.

This clone is large by share. With only one base between it and a far larger clone, this is likely a read error. The sample has other DNA sequences that encode this CDR3 too. The chain is built from TRGV9 and TRGJP. CDR1 and CDR2 from the germline V gene are GITISATS and ISYDGTV (reference sequence). This CDR3 has 16 residues. Trimming took 1 base from V and 4 from J; bases not matched to a gene: 1. This chain's CDR3 is CALWEVQELGKKIKVF. CDR3 DNA sequence: TGTGCCTTGTGGGAGGTTCAAGAGTTGGGCAAAAAAATCAAGGTATTT.

This clone was counted only a few times. This chain connects TRGV9 to TRGJ1 or TRGJ2. TCRdb supplies no J gene; here it was assigned by aligning the nucleotide sequence to germline. The CDR3 totals 12 residues. Germline loops: CDR1 GITISATS, CDR2 ISYDGTV (reference sequence). Trimming took 3 bases from V and 1 from J; bases not matched to a gene: 0. In DNA form, the CDR3 reads TGTGCCTTGTGGGAGAATTATTATAAGAAACTCTTT. It specifies CALWENYYKKLF.

This clone came up a few times. Other nucleotide sequences in the sample specify the same CDR3. The chain has TRGV9 and TRGJP. TCRdb leaves out the J gene; it was filled in here by matching the DNA to germline. The CDR3 totals 16 residues. The V gene's germline CDR1 is GITISATS and CDR2 ISYDGTV (reference sequence). Germline trimming cut 0 bases from V and 6 bases from J; bases unmatched to any gene: 2. The CDR3 sequence is CALWEVSELGKKIKVF. DNA of the CDR3: TGTGCCTTGTGGGAGGTGTCAGAGTTGGGCAAAAAAATCAAGGTATTT.

A note on this clone: A clone one base away is much larger, so this may be a read error. This chain joins TRGV9 and TRGJ1 or TRGJ2. Assignment of the J gene here rests on matching the DNA to germline, because TCRdb gives none. V was clipped by 0 bases and J by 4 bases; unmatched bases: 6. Germline lookup yields CDR1 GITISATS and CDR2 ISYDGTV (reference sequence). This CDR3 is built from 14 residues. This CDR3 reads CALWEVQWYYKKLF. The CDR3 DNA reads as TGTGCCTTGTGGGAGGTGCAGTGGTATTATAAGAAACTCTTT.

The chain combines TRGV8 with TRGJP1. The J gene, left out of TCRdb, was set here by checking the DNA against germline. The CDR3 runs 12 residues. Trimming cost V 4 bases and J 6 bases; bases outside gene matches: 2. Germline lookup yields CDR1 VENAVY and CDR2 YDSYNSRV. The CDR3 loop reads CATWDAGWFKIF. Written as DNA, the CDR3 is TGTGCCACCTGGGACGCTGGTTGGTTCAAGATATTT.

This clone is large by share. The chain carries TRGV2 and TRGJ1 or TRGJ2. TCRdb offers no J gene call, so here the DNA was matched to germline to obtain one. Unmatched junction bases numbered 7, after V lost 9 bases and J lost 5 bases. The CDR3 runs to 11 residues. Germline CDR1 EGSNGY, CDR2 YDSYNSKV. As DNA, the CDR3 is TGTGCCACCGTCCCGGATTATAAGAAACTCTTT. As protein: CATVPDYKKLF.

Points on this clone: One end of the junction is discordant with germline, which a read error may explain. The rearrangement links TRGV9 to TRGJP. The J gene was not available in TCRdb and was assigned here by matching the DNA to germline segments. This CDR3 spans 18 amino acids. Germline CDR1 is GITISATS and CDR2 is ISYDGTV (reference sequence). As DNA, the CDR3 is TGTGCCTTGTGGGAAGTGCCTTCTCAAGAGTTGGGCAAAAAAACCAAGGTATTT. This encodes CALWEVPSQELGKKTKVF.

Turning to this clone: A much larger clone differs by one base, so this may be a read error. The chain has TRGV9 and TRGJP. No J segment appears in TCRdb, so it was assigned here by matching the sequence to germline. The CDR3 extends over 15 amino acids. Germline V gives CDR1 GITISATS, CDR2 ISYDGTV (reference sequence). CDR3 sequence: CALREVTLGKKIKVF. CDR3 coding DNA: TGTGCCTTGCGGGAGGTGACGTTGGGCAAAAAAATCAAGGTATTT.

There is no J gene call, but TRGV9 is given as the V gene. Germline V lookup: CDR1 GITISATS, CDR2 ISYDGTV (reference sequence). The CDR3 runs to 15 residues. The CDR3 is CALWEQEWGKKNKVF. The CDR3 nucleotides are TGTGCCTTGTGGGAGCAAGAGTGGGGGAAAAAAAACAAGGTCTTT.

This clone was observed a handful of times. A single base is all that separates this from a far larger clone, so a read error is likely. Other nucleotide sequences in the sample specify the same CDR3. DNA for the CDR3: TGTGCCTTGTGGGAGGTGCAAGAGCTGGGCAAAAAAATCAAGGTATTT. Amino acid sequence: CALWEVQELGKKIKVF. The V gene is TRGV9, the J gene TRGJP. TCRdb does not report a J gene; here it was assigned by matching the DNA to germline references. The CDR3 is made up of 16 amino acids. Germline CDR1 GITISATS, CDR2 ISYDGTV (reference sequence).

As concerns this clone: This may arise from a read error, as a much more abundant clone is one base away. The chain links TRGV2 to TRGJ1 or TRGJ2. TCRdb offers no J gene call, so here the DNA was matched to germline to obtain one. Germline V gene lookup returns CDR1 EGSNGY and CDR2 YDSYNSKV. The CDR3 runs to 12 residues. Here the CDR3 DNA reads TGTGCCACCTGGGGCGGGCGCTTTAAGAAACTCTTT. Amino acids: CATWGGRFKKLF.

To note about this clone: The same CDR3 is also encoded by other DNA sequences in this sample. The V and J genes are TRGV3 and TRGJ1 or TRGJ2. TCRdb does not report a J gene; here it was assigned by matching the DNA to germline references. This CDR3 spans 14 amino acids. J lost 5 bases, V lost 6 bases, and 13 bases had no gene match. Germline CDR1 VTNTFY, CDR2 YDVSTARD (reference sequence). The CDR3 protein is CATWKTIWDYKKLF. The DNA of the CDR3 is TGTGCCACCTGGAAGACCATTTGGGATTATAAGAAACTCTTT.

This clone occurred once. This CDR3 reads CASREVLGKKIKVF. DNA for the CDR3: TGTGCCTCGCGGGAGGTGCTGGGCAAAAAAATCAAGGTATTT. The V gene is TRGV9, the J gene TRGJP. TCRdb is silent on the J gene; assignment here came from matching the DNA to germline. The V segment lost 11 bases and the J segment 11 bases; nucleotides outside the gene matches: 12. Germline V CDR1 and CDR2: GITISATS, ISYDGTV (reference sequence). CDR3 size: 14 residues.

The chain uses TRGV8 and TRGJ1 or TRGJ2. Here the J gene was assigned by germline matching of the DNA, as TCRdb has none. This CDR3 spans 13 amino acids. V lost 0 bases, J lost 6 bases, and 5 bases stayed unmatched. The germline V gene encodes CDR1 VENAVY and CDR2 YDSYNSRV. The CDR3 is CATWDRPCYKKLF. The DNA for the CDR3 is TGTGCCACCTGGGATAGGCCTTGTTATAAGAAACTCTTT.